This T cell receptor beta chain was documented in a study of glioma-infiltrating T cells after dendritic cell vaccination. Study context: Samples are from glioblastoma patients in Phase I and II dendritic cell vaccine trials. Patients received three intradermal dendritic cell vaccine injections at biweekly intervals.

The primer mix had 60 V beta and 13 J beta primers. Assay used: immunoSEQ multiplex PCR; TCRdb lists only in-frame clones, some missing. The table has some 70,000 clones, around 86% seen once; the top ten hold 7% to 9%. The ends lost 4 bases at V and 7 bases at J; junction bases unmatched: 9. Germline V CDR1 and CDR2: KGHSH, LQKENI. This CDR3 is built from 15 residues. The chain carries TRBV18 and TRBJ1-5; 8 nucleotides match TRBD1. Sequencing was performed on blood, taken before dendritic cell vaccination. The receptor was isolated from a human donor with glioblastoma. The DNA for the CDR3 is TGTGCCAGCTCACGGGGACAGGACGCGGGGCAGCCCCAGCATTTT. It yields the protein CASSRGQDAGQPQHF.